Listed below are T cell receptor beta chains from one sample, sequenced in a study of PD-1 blockade in classical Hodgkin lymphoma. The table came from immunoSEQ multiplex PCR; TCRdb's copy has only in-frame clones and leaves some out. The table lists about 18,000 clones, 70% of them singletons. Material: CD4+ T cells from blood, obtained before the fourth cycle of nivolumab. The origin of the receptors is a human donor with classical Hodgkin lymphoma. Both conserved end residues are part of each CDR3. The D gene is left open where the match is weak. Size is stated for part of the rows, as once, few or many counts, or as a class when the clone is expanded.

d_gene,j_gene,abundance,v_gene,CDR3nt,CDR3aa
TRBD2,TRBJ2-3,.,TRBV6-6,TGTGCCAGCAGTTACCATACTAGCGGGAGTAATACGCAGTATTTT,CASSYHTSGSNTQYF
.,TRBJ2-7,.,TRBV5-6,TGTGCCAGCAGCTGGGGGTCTATCGAGCAGTACTTC,CASSWGSIEQYF
.,TRBJ2-1,.,TRBV4-1,TGCGCCAGCAGCACCCACCCCCAGAGCGATAGATACAATGAGCAGTTCTTC,CASSTHPQSDRYNEQFF
.,TRBJ1-6,.,TRBV5-1,TGCGCCAGCAGCTTGGGAAGCTCCTATAATTCACCCCTCCACTTT,CASSLGSSYNSPLHF
.,TRBJ2-1,.,TRBV28,TGTGCCAGCAGTTCAGGGTTGAGTGAGCAGTTCTTC,CASSSGLSEQFF
.,TRBJ2-2,.,TRBV29-1,TGCAGCGTTGGCCTACAGGGACCCGGGGAGCTGTTTTTT,CSVGLQGPGELFF
.,TRBJ2-2,.,TRBV30,TGTGCCTGGAGTCTAAGACAGCCCTGGAGGACGAACAACACCGGGGAGCTGTTTTTT,CAWSLRQPWRTNNTGELFF
TRBD2,TRBJ2-2,.,TRBV2,TGTGCCAGCAAGTTCGGCGGGGGCACCGGGGAGCTGTTTTTT,CASKFGGGTGELFF
.,TRBJ2-5,.,TRBV6-5,TGTGCCAGCAGTTACTCGGGAAGGGCAGTAGAGACCCAGTACTTC,CASSYSGRAVETQYF
.,TRBJ2-2,.,TRBV4-3,TGCGCCAGCAGCCAAGGTCCCACCGGGGAGCTGTTTTTT,CASSQGPTGELFF
.,TRBJ1-5,.,TRBV28,TGTGCCAGCACTAAGGGAATATATAGCAATCAGCCCCAGCATTTT,CASTKGIYSNQPQHF
.,TRBJ1-1,few,TRBV6-1,TGTGCCAGCAGTGAGGGGATGAACACTGAAGCTTTCTTT,CASSEGMNTEAFF
TRBD1,TRBJ1-5,few,TRBV28,TGTGCCAGCAGTTTCGACAGGGGACGAAAAAGCAATCAGCCCCAGCATTTT,CASSFDRGRKSNQPQHF
.,TRBJ2-1,.,TRBV5-4,TGTGCCAGCAGCCCGGACACCCTTTACAATGAGCAGTTCTTC,CASSPDTLYNEQFF
.,TRBJ2-7,.,TRBV6-6,TGTGCCAGCACTTTACGCGAGGGGACCTACGAGCAGTACTTC,CASTLREGTYEQYF
.,TRBJ1-2,.,TRBV27,TGTGCCAGCAGTTTATCGGGGGCCAGGGGAAAGGGCTACACCTTC,CASSLSGARGKGYTF
.,TRBJ1-3,few,TRBV7-2,TGTGCCAGCAGCTTAGCGCCGCCGACCTCTGGAAACACCATATATTTT,CASSLAPPTSGNTIYF
TRBD2,TRBJ2-5,.,TRBV7-2,TGTGCCAGCAGCTTAAGGGCGGGAGGGCCAGAGACCCAGTACTTC,CASSLRAGGPETQYF
.,TRBJ1-1,.,TRBV10-3,TGTGCCATCAGTGAGTCGCGGACGAAGAACACTGAAGCTTTCTTT,CAISESRTKNTEAFF
.,TRBJ1-5,.,TRBV5-5,TGTGCCAGCAGCTCCGCCGGGGGCCTTCAGCCCCAGCATTTT,CASSSAGGLQPQHF
.,TRBJ2-3,.,TRBV5-1,TGCGCCAGCAGCTTCAAGGATACGCAGTATTTT,CASSFKDTQYF
.,TRBJ2-1,.,TRBV9,TGTGCCAGCAGCGTGATGGCTCTTGATAATGAGCAGTTCTTC,CASSVMALDNEQFF
.,TRBJ1-3,few,TRBV5-4,TGTGCCAGCAGCTTGGCGGGGGCAGGAAACACCATATATTTT,CASSLAGAGNTIYF
.,TRBJ2-7,.,TRBV11-1,TGTGCCAGCAGCTTTACCAGTTACGAGCAGTACTTC,CASSFTSYEQYF
.,TRBJ1-1,.,TRBV4-2,TGTGCCAGCAGCCAAGATCGGGGGTTAAACACTGAAGCTTTCTTT,CASSQDRGLNTEAFF
.,TRBJ2-7,.,TRBV6-5,TGTGCCAGCAGTTACTCACGGAACTACGAGCAGTACTTC,CASSYSRNYEQYF
.,TRBJ1-1,.,TRBV5-1,TGCGCCAGCAGCTTGGAATTGGGCAGGAACACTGAAGCTTTCTTT,CASSLELGRNTEAFF
.,TRBJ1-2,few,TRBV7-9,TGTGCCAGCAGCCCCCCGGACAGCCCCTATGGCTACACCTTC,CASSPPDSPYGYTF
.,TRBJ1-1,.,TRBV19,TGTGCCAGTAGTATAAGGGGAACAGGGTGGGCTGAAGCTTTCTTT,CASSIRGTGWAEAFF
.,TRBJ1-1,.,TRBV29-1,TGCATCATAACGGACCGAGCTTTCTTT,CIITDRAFF
.,TRBJ1-5,.,TRBV28,TGTGCCAGCGGCCTGGGAGAGGGAAGCAATCAGCCCCAGCATTTT,CASGLGEGSNQPQHF
.,TRBJ2-7,.,TRBV9,TGTGCCAGCAGCGTAGGGGGCAGTAGCTCCTACGAGCAGTACTTC,CASSVGGSSSYEQYF
TRBD2,TRBJ2-3,.,TRBV10-3,TGTGCCATCAGGGGCGGAGGGGAGGGGGATACGCAGTATTTT,CAIRGGGEGDTQYF
.,TRBJ1-1,.,TRBV6-5,TGTGCCAGCAGTTATCTAGGGAACACTGAAGCTTTCTTT,CASSYLGNTEAFF
.,TRBJ1-4,.,TRBV30,TGTGCCTGGAGTGACGGGGGTTGGAGCGGAAAACTGTTTTTT,CAWSDGGWSGKLFF
.,TRBJ2-5,.,TRBV7-2,TGTGCCAGCAGTAAGGGGGGTTTGGAGACCCAGTACTTC,CASSKGGLETQYF
.,TRBJ2-7,.,TRBV5-1,TGCGCCAGCAGCCCCGGCTGGACAGTCTCCTACGAGCAGTACTTC,CASSPGWTVSYEQYF
.,TRBJ2-1,.,TRBV2,TGTGCCAGCAGGGAGTCTAGTTCCGATGAGCAGTTCTTC,CASRESSSDEQFF
TRBD2,TRBJ2-3,.,TRBV5-4,TGTGCCAGCAGTCGTCCGGGACTAGGCCCTAGTACGCAGTATTTT,CASSRPGLGPSTQYF
.,TRBJ1-6,few,TRBV5-1,TGCGCCAGCAGCCCCGGGACGGGGGGGAGTTCACCCCTCCACTTT,CASSPGTGGSSPLHF
.,TRBJ1-2,.,TRBV7-2,TGTGCCAGCAGCTTCGTCGGACGGACGCATGGCTACACCTTC,CASSFVGRTHGYTF
.,TRBJ1-3,.,TRBV21-1,TGTGCCAGCAGCATTGGACGGACGGATTTT,CASSIGRTDF
.,TRBJ2-2,.,TRBV2,TGTGCCAGCAGTGATCGGGGTTTAACCGGGGAGCTGTTTTTT,CASSDRGLTGELFF
.,TRBJ1-5,.,TRBV29-1,TGCAGCGTTGGAGAGGGGCCGTATCAGCCCCAGCATTTT,CSVGEGPYQPQHF
TRBD1,TRBJ2-3,few,TRBV28,TGTGCCAGCAGCTCGGACAGGGGAAACGCAGATACGCAGTATTTT,CASSSDRGNADTQYF
.,TRBJ1-1,.,TRBV2,TGTGCCAGCAGCCAGATGGCTGGGAACACTGAAGCTTTCTTT,CASSQMAGNTEAFF
TRBD1,TRBJ1-1,few,TRBV2,TGTGCCAGCAGACACGACAGGGGAGGGATCACTGAAGCTTTCTTT,CASRHDRGGITEAFF
.,TRBJ2-5,.,TRBV7-6,TGTGCCAGCAGCTTAGGGACCCCAGGGAGGGAGACCCAGTACTTC,CASSLGTPGRETQYF
.,TRBJ1-2,.,TRBV30,TGTGCCTGGAGCGAAGTGCGGGTAGAGGATGGCTACACCTTC,CAWSEVRVEDGYTF
.,TRBJ2-1,.,TRBV9,TGTGCCAGCATCGTTAGGGGTACTTACACTGAGCAGTTCTTC,CASIVRGTYTEQFF
.,TRBJ1-1,.,TRBV5-1,TGCGCCAGTAGCCCCAGGGCTTTGAACACTGAAGCTTTCTTT,CASSPRALNTEAFF
.,TRBJ1-5,.,TRBV6-6,TGTGCCAGCAGTTACAATATCAATCAGCCCCAGCATTTT,CASSYNINQPQHF